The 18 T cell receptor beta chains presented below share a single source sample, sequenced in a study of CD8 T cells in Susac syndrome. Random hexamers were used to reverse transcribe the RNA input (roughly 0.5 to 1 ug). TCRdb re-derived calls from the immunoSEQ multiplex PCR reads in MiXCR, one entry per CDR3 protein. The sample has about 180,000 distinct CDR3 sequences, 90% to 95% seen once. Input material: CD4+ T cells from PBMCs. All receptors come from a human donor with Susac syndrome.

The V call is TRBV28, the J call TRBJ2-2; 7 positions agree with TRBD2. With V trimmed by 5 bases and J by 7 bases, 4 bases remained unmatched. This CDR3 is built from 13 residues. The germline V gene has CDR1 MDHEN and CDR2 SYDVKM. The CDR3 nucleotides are TGTGCCAGCAGTAGCGGGAATCACGGGGAGCTGTTTTTT. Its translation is CASSSGNHGELFF.

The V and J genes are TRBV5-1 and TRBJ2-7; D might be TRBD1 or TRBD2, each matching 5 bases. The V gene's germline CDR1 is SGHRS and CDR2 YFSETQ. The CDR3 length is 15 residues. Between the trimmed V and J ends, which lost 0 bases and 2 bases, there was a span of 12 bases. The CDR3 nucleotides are TGCGCCAGCAGCTTGGGGCCTAGGGACCCCTACGAGCAGTACTTC. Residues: CASSLGPRDPYEQYF.

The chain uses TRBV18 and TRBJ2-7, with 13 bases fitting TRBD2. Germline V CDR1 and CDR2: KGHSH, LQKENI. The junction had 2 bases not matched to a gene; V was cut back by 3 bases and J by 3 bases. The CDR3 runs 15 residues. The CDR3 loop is CASSPRTSGSYEQYF. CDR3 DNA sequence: TGTGCCAGCTCACCTCGGACTAGCGGGAGCTACGAGCAGTACTTC.

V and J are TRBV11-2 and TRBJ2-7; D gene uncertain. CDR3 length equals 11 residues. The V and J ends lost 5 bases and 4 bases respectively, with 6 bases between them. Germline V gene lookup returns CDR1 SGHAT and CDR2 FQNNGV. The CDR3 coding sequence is TGTGCCAGCAGCCTTAAGTACGAGCAGTACTTC. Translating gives CASSLKYEQYF.

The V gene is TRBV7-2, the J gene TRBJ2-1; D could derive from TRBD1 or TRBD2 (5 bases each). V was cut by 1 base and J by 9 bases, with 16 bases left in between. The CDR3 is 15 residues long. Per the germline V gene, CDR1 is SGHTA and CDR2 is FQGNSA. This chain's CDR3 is CASSLEGTTGLEQFF. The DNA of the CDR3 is TGTGCCAGCAGCTTAGAGGGGACGACCGGTCTTGAGCAGTTCTTC.

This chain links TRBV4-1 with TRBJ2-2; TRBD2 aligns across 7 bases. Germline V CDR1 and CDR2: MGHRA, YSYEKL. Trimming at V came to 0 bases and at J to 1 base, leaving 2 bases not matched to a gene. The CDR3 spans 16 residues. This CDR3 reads CASSQEPGGNTGELFF. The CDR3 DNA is TGCGCCAGCAGCCAAGAACCGGGGGGGAACACCGGGGAGCTGTTTTTT.

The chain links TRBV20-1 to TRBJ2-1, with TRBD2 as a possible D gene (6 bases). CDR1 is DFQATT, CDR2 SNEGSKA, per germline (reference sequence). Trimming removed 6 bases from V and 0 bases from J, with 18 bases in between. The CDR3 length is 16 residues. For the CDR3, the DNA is TGCAGTGCCAAACTTAGCGGAGCAAGCTCCTACAATGAGCAGTTCTTC. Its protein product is CSAKLSGASSYNEQFF.

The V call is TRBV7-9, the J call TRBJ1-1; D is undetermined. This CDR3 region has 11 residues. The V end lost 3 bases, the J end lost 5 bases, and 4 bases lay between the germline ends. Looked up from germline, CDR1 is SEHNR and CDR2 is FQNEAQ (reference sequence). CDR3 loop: CASSFITEAFF. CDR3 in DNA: TGTGCCAGCAGCTTTATTACTGAAGCTTTCTTT.

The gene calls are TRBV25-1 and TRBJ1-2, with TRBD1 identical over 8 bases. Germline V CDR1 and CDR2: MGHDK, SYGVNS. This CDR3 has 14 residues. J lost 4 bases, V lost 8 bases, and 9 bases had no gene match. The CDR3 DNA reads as TGTGCCAGCCGCGAACAGGGGGGGGCCTATGGCTACACCTTC. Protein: CASREQGGAYGYTF.

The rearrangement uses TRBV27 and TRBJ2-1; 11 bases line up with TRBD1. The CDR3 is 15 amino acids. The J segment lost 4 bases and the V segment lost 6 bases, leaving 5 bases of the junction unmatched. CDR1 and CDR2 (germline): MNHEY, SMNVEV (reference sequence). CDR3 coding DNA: TGTGCCAGCAGCTCCGGGACAGGGGGTTACAATGAGCAGTTCTTC. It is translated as CASSSGTGGYNEQFF.

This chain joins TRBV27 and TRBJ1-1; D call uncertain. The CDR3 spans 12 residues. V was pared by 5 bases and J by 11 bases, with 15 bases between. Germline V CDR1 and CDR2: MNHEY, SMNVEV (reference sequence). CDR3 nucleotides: TGTGCCAGCAGTCCCTTCGGCGGTTCGGCTTTCTTT. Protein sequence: CASSPFGGSAFF.

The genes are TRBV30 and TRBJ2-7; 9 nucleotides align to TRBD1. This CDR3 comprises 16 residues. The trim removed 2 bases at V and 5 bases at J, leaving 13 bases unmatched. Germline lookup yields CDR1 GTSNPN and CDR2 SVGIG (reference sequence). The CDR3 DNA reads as TGTGCCTGGAGTCCCAGGGGGACAGGGAGACGGGACGAGCAGTACTTC. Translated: CAWSPRGTGRRDEQYF. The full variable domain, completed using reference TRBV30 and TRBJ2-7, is SQTIHQWPATLVQPVGSPLSLECTVEGTSNPNLYWYRQAAGRGLQLLFYSVGIGQISSEVPQNLSASRPQDRQFILSSKKLLLSDSGFYLCAWSPRGTGRRDEQYFGPGTRLTVT.

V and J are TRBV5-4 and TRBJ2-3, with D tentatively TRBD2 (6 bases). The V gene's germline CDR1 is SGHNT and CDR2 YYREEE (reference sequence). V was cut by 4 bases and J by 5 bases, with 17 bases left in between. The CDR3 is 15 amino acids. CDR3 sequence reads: CASSGPQRRGDTQYF. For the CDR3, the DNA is TGTGCCAGCAGCGGACCCCAGCGGAGGGGAGATACGCAGTATTTT.

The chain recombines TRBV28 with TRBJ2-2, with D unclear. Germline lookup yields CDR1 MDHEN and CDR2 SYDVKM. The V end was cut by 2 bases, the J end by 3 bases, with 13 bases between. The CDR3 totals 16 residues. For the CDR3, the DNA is TGTGCCAGCAGTTTAAGCTCAGGAGTGTACACCGGGGAGCTGTTTTTT. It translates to CASSLSSGVYTGELFF.

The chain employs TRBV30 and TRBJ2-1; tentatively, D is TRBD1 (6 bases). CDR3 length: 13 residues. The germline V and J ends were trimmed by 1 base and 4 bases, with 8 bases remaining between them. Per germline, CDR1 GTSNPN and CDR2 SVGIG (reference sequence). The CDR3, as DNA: TGTGCCTGGAGTGAAGGGGGTTACAATGAGCAGTTCTTC. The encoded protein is CAWSEGGYNEQFF.

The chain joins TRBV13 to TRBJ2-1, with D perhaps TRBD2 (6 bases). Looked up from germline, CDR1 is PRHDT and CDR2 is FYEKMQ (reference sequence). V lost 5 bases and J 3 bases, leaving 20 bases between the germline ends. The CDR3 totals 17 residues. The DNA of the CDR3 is TGTGCCAGCAGCCCATTAGCGGTTGGAGGCATCTACAATGAGCAGTTCTTC. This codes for CASSPLAVGGIYNEQFF.

CDR3 region: CASSSNGYTF. For the CDR3, the DNA is TGTGCCAGCAGTTCCAATGGCTACACCTTC. This rearrangement joins TRBV6-2 or TRBV6-3 to TRBJ1-2; D not resolved. With 4 bases removed from V and 6 bases from J, the gap between germline ends came to 3 bases. This CDR3 has 10 residues. Germline loops: CDR1 MNHEY, CDR2 SVGEGT.

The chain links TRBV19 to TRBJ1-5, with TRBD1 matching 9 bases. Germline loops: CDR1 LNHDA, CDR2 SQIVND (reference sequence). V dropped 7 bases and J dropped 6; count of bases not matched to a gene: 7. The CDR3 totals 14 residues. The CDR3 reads CASTGGTGSQPQHF. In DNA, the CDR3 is TGTGCCAGTACTGGCGGGACAGGGAGTCAGCCCCAGCATTTT.